This entry features one T cell receptor (beta chain) sequence. These data belong to a study of memory CD4+ T cells and cytomegalovirus serostatus. Single viable CD3+CD4+CD8-CD45RO+ cells were sorted as the memory CD4+ T cells. Germline V gene sequence: CDR1 SGDLS, CDR2 YYNGEE. Trimming left V 5 bases short and J 10 bases short, with 16 bases between. This CDR3 has 14 amino acids. Repertoires were generated with immunoSEQ multiplex PCR, while TCRdb's copy carries only in-frame clones and drops some. The data contain tens of thousands of clones, more than 70% of them singletons. The genes are TRBV9 and TRBJ1-6; possibly TRBD1 for D (5 bases). This TCR was sampled from an adult in good health and CMV-seronegative. The source material was memory CD4+ T cells from blood. CDR3 amino acids: CASRGEGGKSPLHF. As DNA, the CDR3 is TGTGCCAGCAGGGGGGAGGGAGGAAAATCACCCCTCCACTTT.